These 21 T cell receptor beta chains came from one sample sequenced in a study of control samples from healthy donors and cancer patients. TCRdb's copy holds only in-frame clones and misses some; the assay was immunoSEQ multiplex PCR. The sample lists 70,000 to 75,000 clones; about 90% were seen once. Sequencing was performed on blood. These receptors originate from a woman aged 45-59 years in good health.

V is TRBV19 and J is TRBJ1-4; 8 positions match TRBD1. Germline trimming cut 7 bases from V and 8 bases from J; bases unmatched to any gene: 9. Germline CDR1 LNHDA, CDR2 SQIVND (reference sequence). CDR3 length: 14 amino acids. The DNA of the CDR3 is TGTGCCAGTACCACCGGGACAGGTTTCGAAAAACTGTTTTTT. Translating it yields CASTTGTGFEKLFF.

The genes are TRBV6-5 and TRBJ2-1; weak D call: TRBD1 (8 bases). The CDR3 contains 14 residues. Between the trimmed V and J ends, which lost 8 bases and 3 bases, there was a span of 14 bases. From germline, CDR1 is MNHEY and CDR2 SVGAGI. CDR3 in amino acids: CASPSGTGYNEQFF. DNA for the CDR3: TGTGCCAGCCCCAGCGGGACAGGCTACAATGAGCAGTTCTTC.

This clone was found a few times. The gene calls are TRBV5-6 and TRBJ2-5; the D gene is possibly TRBD1 (5 bases). CDR3 length equals 15 residues. CDR1 SGHDT and CDR2 YYEEEE come from the germline V gene. The germline V and J ends were trimmed by 0 bases and 2 bases, with 11 bases remaining between them. CDR3 sequence reads: CASSLVVDIQETQYF. CDR3 DNA sequence: TGTGCCAGCAGCTTGGTAGTGGACATTCAAGAGACCCAGTACTTC.

This chain uses TRBV6-1 with TRBJ2-7; D call uncertain. CDR1 is MNHNS, CDR2 SASEGT, per germline. The V end was cut by 0 bases, the J end by 4 bases, with 10 bases between. The CDR3 spans 14 residues. The CDR3, as DNA: TGTGCCAGCAGTGAAGCGTTACCTCCTTACGAGCAGTACTTC. Translating gives CASSEALPPYEQYF.

This clone was seen once. The rearrangement uses TRBV4-2 and TRBJ2-1; 7 bases are shared with TRBD2. The germline V gene encodes CDR1 LGHNA and CDR2 YNFKEQ. This CDR3 is built from 15 residues. J was trimmed by 8 bases and V by 7 bases; bases with no gene match: 14. CDR3 protein: CASTLTAQAGDEQFF. The CDR3 DNA follows: TGTGCCAGCACCTTAACAGCGCAGGCGGGAGATGAGCAGTTCTTC.

This chain links TRBV5-6 with TRBJ2-2; the match to TRBD1 covers 9 bases. The ends lost 2 bases at V and 6 bases at J; junction bases unmatched: 8. Germline CDR1 SGHDT, CDR2 YYEEEE. The CDR3 loop spans 16 amino acids. The CDR3 sequence: CASSFWTGVRPGELFF. Written as DNA, the CDR3 is TGTGCCAGCAGCTTTTGGACAGGGGTCCGTCCCGGGGAGCTGTTTTTT.

J is TRBJ2-6 and V is TRBV7-3; tentatively, D is TRBD1 (6 bases). The CDR3 is 13 residues long. The germline V gene encodes CDR1 SGHTA and CDR2 FQGTGA. V dropped 0 bases and J dropped 14 bases, with 11 bases sitting between them. DNA for the CDR3: TGTGCCAGCAGCTTAACGGCCAGGGGAATCCTGACTTTC. This encodes CASSLTARGILTF. Combining the CDR3 with reference TRBV7-3 and TRBJ2-6 gives the whole variable domain GAGVSQTPSNKVTEKGKYVELRCDPISGHTALYWYRQSLGQGPEFLIYFQGTGAADDSGLPNDRFFAVRPEGSVSTLKIQRTERGDSAVYLCASSLTARGILTFGAGSRLTVL.

This sequence joins TRBV9 and TRBJ2-7; 8 bases are shared with TRBD2. This CDR3 has 14 residues. Per germline, CDR1 SGDLS and CDR2 YYNGEE. With V trimmed by 1 base and J by 5 bases, 5 bases remained unmatched. CDR3 residues: CASSVSAGGHEQYF. DNA of the CDR3: TGTGCCAGCAGCGTATCTGCGGGAGGTCACGAGCAGTACTTC.

The chain uses TRBV15 and TRBJ2-7; 8 bases are shared with TRBD1. CDR1 and CDR2 (germline): LNHNV, YYDKDF (reference sequence). Trimming took 5 bases from V and 2 from J; bases not matched to a gene: 5. The CDR3 length is 14 residues. For the CDR3, the DNA is TGTGCCACCAGCGGATTACAGGGGGCCTACGAGCAGTACTTC. Protein: CATSGLQGAYEQYF. The full variable domain, in which reference TRBV15 and TRBJ2-7 provide the parts outside the CDR3, is DAMVIQNPRYQVTQFGKPVTLSCSQTLNHNVMYWYQQKSSQAPKLLFHYYDKDFNNEADTPDNFQSRRPNTSFCFLDIRSPGLGDTAMYLCATSGLQGAYEQYFGPGTRLTVT.

Concerning this clone: Other nucleotide sequences in the sample specify the same CDR3. The chain couples TRBV9 to TRBJ1-1; no definite D call. Trimming cost V 0 bases and J 2 bases, with 14 bases left between them. CDR1 and CDR2 from the germline V gene are SGDLS and YYNGEE. The CDR3 sequence is 16 residues long. CDR3: CASSVGYRLINTEAFF. The CDR3 DNA sequence: TGTGCCAGCAGCGTAGGGTATCGGCTAATCAACACTGAAGCTTTCTTT.

The rearrangement joins TRBV6-5 to TRBJ2-3; D is possibly TRBD1 or TRBD2 (7 bases each). Germline V gives CDR1 MNHEY, CDR2 SVGAGI. CDR3 length: 14 residues. Between the trimmed V and J ends, which lost 7 bases and 7 bases, there was a span of 18 bases. CDR3 in DNA: TGTGCCAGCAACCCCAGACAGGGAGGGAATACGCAGTATTTT. This gives the protein CASNPRQGGNTQYF.

This chain joins TRBV9 and TRBJ1-5; 7 bases align to TRBD1. Germline-derived CDR1 and CDR2 are SGDLS and YYNGEE. The CDR3 runs 14 residues. V shed 2 bases, J shed 6 bases, and the junction held 5 bases outside the gene matches. The CDR3 bases are TGTGCCAGCAGCGTCGGACAGGAGCTTCAGCCCCAGCATTTT. Protein: CASSVGQELQPQHF.

The chain recombines TRBV12-3 or TRBV12-4 with TRBJ1-4; D uncertain. The CDR3 consists of 13 residues. Trimming removed 3 bases from V and 6 bases from J, with 8 bases in between. The CDR3: CASSFHGDEKLFF. The CDR3 DNA reads as TGTGCCAGCAGTTTCCACGGTGATGAAAAACTGTTTTTT.

The table lists this clone with a few counts. The chain employs TRBV4-1 and TRBJ1-4, with no clear D. Trimming removed 0 bases from V and 6 bases from J, with 8 bases in between. This CDR3 spans 14 amino acids. The germline gives CDR1 MGHRA, CDR2 YSYEKL. The CDR3 spells CASSQDTPYEKLFF. The CDR3 DNA reads TGCGCCAGCAGCCAAGATACCCCCTATGAAAAACTGTTTTTT.

As regards this clone: Compared with germline, one end of the junction differs, possibly owing to a read error. This chain connects TRBV25-1 to TRBJ2-5; tentatively, D is TRBD2 (5 bases). Germline-derived CDR1 and CDR2 are MGHDK and SYGVNS. The CDR3 has 17 amino acids. CDR3 coding DNA: TGTGCCAGCAGTGATTACGCGGGCAGCTCCCTTGGAGAGGCCCAGTACTTC. Translation: CASSDYAGSSLGEAQYF. The entire variable domain, with the rest obtained from reference TRBV25-1 and TRBJ2-5, is as follows: EADIYQTPRYLVIGTGKKITLECSQTMGHDKMYWYQQDPGMELHLIHYSYGVNSTEKGDLSSESTVSRIRTEHFPLTLESARPSHTSQYLCASSDYAGSSLGEAQYFGPGTRLLVL.

This chain connects TRBV7-9 to TRBJ2-2, with D possibly TRBD2 on 6 matching bases. Germline V CDR1 and CDR2: SEHNR, FQNEAQ (reference sequence). Trimming removed 3 bases from V and 0 bases from J, with 8 bases in between. CDR3 length: 15 residues. CDR3 protein: CASSFGGTNTGELFF. CDR3 nucleotides: TGTGCCAGCAGCTTCGGCGGGACGAACACCGGGGAGCTGTTTTTT.

This sequence joins TRBV10-2 and TRBJ2-2; no clear D gene. The V end was cut by 6 bases, the J end by 0 bases, with 8 bases between. Germline lookup yields CDR1 WSHSY and CDR2 SAAADI. The length of the CDR3 is 14 residues. The chain's CDR3 is CASRSIANTGELFF. CDR3 in DNA: TGCGCCAGCAGGAGCATAGCGAACACCGGGGAGCTGTTTTTT.

This clone was counted a single time. The V and J genes are TRBV4-2 and TRBJ1-4, with D possibly matching TRBD1 (5 bases). Germline V lookup: CDR1 LGHNA, CDR2 YNFKEQ. V shed 4 bases and J shed 7 bases, with 16 bases lying between them. This CDR3 is built from 15 residues. Here the CDR3 DNA reads TGTGCCAGCAGCCGAGATGAGGGGATAGGTGAAAAACTGTTTTTT. This gives the protein CASSRDEGIGEKLFF.

This chain links TRBV28 with TRBJ2-7; D gene unclear. Germline CDR1 and CDR2: MDHEN and SYDVKM. V gave up 3 bases and J gave up 4 bases, with 7 bases separating them. The CDR3 runs to 12 residues. The CDR3 loop is CASSFGRYEQYF. CDR3 in DNA: TGTGCCAGCAGTTTCGGACGTTACGAGCAGTACTTC.

This chain connects TRBV3-1 (or the pseudogene TRBV3-2) to TRBJ1-3, with D maybe TRBD1 (5 bases). CDR3 length: 14 residues. V shed 4 bases and J shed 1 base, with 8 bases lying between them. Germline V gene lookup returns CDR1 LGHDT and CDR2 YNNKEL (reference sequence). The CDR3 DNA reads as TGTGCCAGCAGCCCCGGGACGTCTGGAAACACCATATATTTT. Translation: CASSPGTSGNTIYF.

This chain connects TRBV6-4 to TRBJ2-1; D not certain. The CDR3 is made up of 14 amino acids. Trimming took off 0 bases at V and 13 bases at J, with 16 bases between the two ends. From germline, CDR1 is MRHNA and CDR2 SNTAGT. CDR3: CASSDSDYTTVQFF. In DNA, the CDR3 is TGTGCCAGCAGTGACTCAGATTACACAACCGTTCAGTTCTTC.